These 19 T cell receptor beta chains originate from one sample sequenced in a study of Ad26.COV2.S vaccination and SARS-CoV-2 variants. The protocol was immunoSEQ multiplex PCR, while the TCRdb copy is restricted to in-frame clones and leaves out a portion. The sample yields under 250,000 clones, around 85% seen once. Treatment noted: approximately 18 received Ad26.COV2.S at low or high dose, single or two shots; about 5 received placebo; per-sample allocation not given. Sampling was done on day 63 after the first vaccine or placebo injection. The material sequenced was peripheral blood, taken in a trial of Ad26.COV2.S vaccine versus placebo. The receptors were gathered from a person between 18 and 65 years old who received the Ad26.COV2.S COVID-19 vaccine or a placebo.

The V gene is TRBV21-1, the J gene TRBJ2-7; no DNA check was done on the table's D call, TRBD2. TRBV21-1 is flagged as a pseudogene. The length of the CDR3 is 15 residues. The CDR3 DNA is TGTGCCAGCAGCCCCTCTAAGGAGGCTTACTACGAGCAGTACGTC. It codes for CASSPSKEAYYEQYV.

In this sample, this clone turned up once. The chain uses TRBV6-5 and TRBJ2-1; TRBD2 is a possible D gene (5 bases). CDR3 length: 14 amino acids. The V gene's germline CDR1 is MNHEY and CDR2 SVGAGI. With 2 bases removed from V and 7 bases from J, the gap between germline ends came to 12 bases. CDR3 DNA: TGTGCCAGCAGTTACCTCCGGGGTAAAAATGAGCAGTTCTTC. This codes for CASSYLRGKNEQFF.

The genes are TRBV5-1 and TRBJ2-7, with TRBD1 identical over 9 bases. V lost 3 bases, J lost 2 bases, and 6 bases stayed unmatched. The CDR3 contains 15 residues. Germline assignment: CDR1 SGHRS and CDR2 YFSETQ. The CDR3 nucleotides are TGCGCCAGCAGCTGGGGGGACAGGGAGGCCTACGAGCAGTACTTC. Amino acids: CASSWGDREAYEQYF.

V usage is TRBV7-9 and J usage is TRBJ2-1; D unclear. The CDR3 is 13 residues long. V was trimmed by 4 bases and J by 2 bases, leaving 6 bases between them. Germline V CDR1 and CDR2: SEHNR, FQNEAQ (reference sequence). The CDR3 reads CASSSQTYNEQFF. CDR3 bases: TGTGCCAGCAGCTCGCAGACCTACAATGAGCAGTTCTTC.

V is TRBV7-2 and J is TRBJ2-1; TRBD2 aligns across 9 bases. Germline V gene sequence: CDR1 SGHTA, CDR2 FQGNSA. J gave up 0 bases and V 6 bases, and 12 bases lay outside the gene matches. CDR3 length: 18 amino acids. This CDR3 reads CASRKRLAGTSSYNEQFF. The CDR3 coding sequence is TGTGCCAGCAGGAAGCGGCTAGCGGGGACCAGCTCCTACAATGAGCAGTTCTTC.

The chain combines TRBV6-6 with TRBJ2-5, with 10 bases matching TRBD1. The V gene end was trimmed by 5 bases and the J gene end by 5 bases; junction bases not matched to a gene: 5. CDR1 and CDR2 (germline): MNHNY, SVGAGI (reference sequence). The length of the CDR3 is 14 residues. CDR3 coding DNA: TGTGCCAGCAGTCGATCGGGACAGGGGGAGACCCAGTACTTC. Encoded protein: CASSRSGQGETQYF.

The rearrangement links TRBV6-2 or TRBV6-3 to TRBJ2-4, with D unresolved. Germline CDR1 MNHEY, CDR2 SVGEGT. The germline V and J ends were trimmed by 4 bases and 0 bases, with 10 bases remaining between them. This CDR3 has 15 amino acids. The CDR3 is CASSLAVIAKNIQYF. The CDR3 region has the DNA TGTGCCAGCAGTTTAGCAGTGATAGCCAAAAACATTCAGTACTTC.

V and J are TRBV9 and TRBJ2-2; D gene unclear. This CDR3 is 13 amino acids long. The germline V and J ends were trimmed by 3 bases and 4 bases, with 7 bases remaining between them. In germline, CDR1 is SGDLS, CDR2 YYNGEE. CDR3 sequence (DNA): TGTGCCAGCAGCGCGCAGGTCACCGGGGAGCTGTTTTTT. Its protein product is CASSAQVTGELFF.

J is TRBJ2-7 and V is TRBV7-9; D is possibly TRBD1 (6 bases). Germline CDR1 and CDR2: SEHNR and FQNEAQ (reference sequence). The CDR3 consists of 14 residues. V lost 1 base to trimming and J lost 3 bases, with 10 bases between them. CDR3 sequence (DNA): TGTGCCAGCAGCTTAGGAGGGGGAATCTACGAGCAGTACGTC. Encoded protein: CASSLGGGIYEQYV.

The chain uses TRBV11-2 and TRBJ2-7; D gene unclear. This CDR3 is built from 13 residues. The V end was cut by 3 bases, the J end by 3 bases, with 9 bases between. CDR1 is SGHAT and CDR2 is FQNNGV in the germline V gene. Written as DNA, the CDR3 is TGTGCCAGCAGCTTCGGATTCCTCTACGAGCAGTACTTC. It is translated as CASSFGFLYEQYF.

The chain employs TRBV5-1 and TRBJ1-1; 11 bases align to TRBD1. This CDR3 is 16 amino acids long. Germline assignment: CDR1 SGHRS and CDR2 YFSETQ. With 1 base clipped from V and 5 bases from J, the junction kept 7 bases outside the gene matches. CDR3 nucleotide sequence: TGCGCCAGCAGCTTGAGTGGGACAGGGGGTAAAACTGAAGCTTTCTTT. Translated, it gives CASSLSGTGGKTEAFF.

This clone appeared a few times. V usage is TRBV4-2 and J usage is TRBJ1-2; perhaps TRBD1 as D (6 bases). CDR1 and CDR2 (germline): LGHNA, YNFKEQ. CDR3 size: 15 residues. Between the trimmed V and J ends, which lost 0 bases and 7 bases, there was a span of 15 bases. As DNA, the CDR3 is TGTGCCAGCAGCCAAGATCCGGGGGGCTCAGGTGGCTACACCTTC. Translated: CASSQDPGGSGGYTF.

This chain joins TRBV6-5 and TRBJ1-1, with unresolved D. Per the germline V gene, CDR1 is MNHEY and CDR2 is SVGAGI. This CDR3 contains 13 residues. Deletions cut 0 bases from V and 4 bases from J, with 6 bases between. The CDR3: CASSYSGSTEAFF. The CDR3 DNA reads TGTGCCAGCAGTTACTCGGGGAGCACTGAAGCTTTCTTT.

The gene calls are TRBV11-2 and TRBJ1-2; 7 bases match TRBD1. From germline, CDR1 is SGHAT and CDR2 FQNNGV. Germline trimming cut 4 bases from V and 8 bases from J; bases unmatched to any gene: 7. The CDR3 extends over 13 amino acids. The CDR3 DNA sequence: TGTGCCAGCAGCTCAAACAGGGGTAGGGGCTACACCTTC. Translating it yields CASSSNRGRGYTF.

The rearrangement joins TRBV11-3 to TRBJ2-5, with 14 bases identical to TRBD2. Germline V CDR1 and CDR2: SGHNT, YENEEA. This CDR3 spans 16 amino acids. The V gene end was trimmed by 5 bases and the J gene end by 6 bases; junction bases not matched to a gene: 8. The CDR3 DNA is TGTGCCAGCAGCCCGGGGACTAGCGGGAGTCGGAAGACCCAGTACTTC. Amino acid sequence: CASSPGTSGSRKTQYF.

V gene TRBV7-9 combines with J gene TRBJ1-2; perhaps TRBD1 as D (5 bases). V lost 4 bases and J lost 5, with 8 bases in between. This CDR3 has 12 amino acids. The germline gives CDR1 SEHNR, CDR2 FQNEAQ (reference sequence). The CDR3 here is CASSSGLYGYTF. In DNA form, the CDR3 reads TGTGCCAGCAGCTCGGGGCTATATGGCTACACCTTC.

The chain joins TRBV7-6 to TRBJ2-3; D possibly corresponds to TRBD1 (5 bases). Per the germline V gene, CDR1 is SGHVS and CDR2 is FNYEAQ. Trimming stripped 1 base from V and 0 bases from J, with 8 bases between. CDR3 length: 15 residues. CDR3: CASSLVDTSTDTQYF. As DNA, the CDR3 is TGTGCCAGCAGCTTAGTGGACACAAGCACAGATACGCAGTATTTT. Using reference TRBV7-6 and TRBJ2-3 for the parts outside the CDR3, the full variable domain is GAGVSQSPRYKVTKRGQDVALRCDPISGHVSLYWYRQALGQGPEFLTYFNYEAQQDKSGLPNDRFSAERPEGSISTLTIQRTEQRDSAMYRCASSLVDTSTDTQYFGPGTRLTVL.

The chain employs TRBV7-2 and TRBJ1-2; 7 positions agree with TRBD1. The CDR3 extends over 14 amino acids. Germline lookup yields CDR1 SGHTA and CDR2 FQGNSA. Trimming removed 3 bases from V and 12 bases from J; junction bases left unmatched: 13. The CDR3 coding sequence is TGTGCCAGCAGCTTGGGAGGGGGCGCGGGTCAGGACACCTTC. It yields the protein CASSLGGGAGQDTF. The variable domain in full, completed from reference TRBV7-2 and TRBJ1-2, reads GAGVSQSPSNKVTEKGKDVELRCDPISGHTALYWYRQSLGQGLEFLIYFQGNSAPDKSGLPSDRFSAERTGGSVSTLTIQRTQQEDSAVYLCASSLGGGAGQDTFGSGTRLTVV.

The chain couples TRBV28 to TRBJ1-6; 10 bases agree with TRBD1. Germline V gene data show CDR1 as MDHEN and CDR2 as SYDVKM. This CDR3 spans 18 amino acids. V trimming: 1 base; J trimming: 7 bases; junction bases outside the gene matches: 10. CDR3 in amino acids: CASSLSWITTGGNSPLHF. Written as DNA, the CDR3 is TGTGCCAGCAGTTTATCCTGGATCACGACAGGGGGCAATTCACCCCTCCACTTT.